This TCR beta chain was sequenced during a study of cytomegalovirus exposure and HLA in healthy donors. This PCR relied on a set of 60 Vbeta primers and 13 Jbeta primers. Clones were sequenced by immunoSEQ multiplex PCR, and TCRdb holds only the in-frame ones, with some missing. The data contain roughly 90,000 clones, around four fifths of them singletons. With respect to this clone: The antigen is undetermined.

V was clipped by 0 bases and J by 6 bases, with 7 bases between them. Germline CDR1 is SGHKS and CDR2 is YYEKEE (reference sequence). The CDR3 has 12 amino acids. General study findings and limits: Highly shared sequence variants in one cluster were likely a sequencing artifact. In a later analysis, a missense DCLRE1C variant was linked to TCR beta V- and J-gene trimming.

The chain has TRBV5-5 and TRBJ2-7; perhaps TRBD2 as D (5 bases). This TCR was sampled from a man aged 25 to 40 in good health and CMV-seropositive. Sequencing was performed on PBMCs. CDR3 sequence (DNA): TGTGCCAGCAGCTTGGGCGGGTTCGAGCAGTACTTC. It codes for CASSLGGFEQYF.